This T cell receptor beta chain stems from a study of regulatory T cells in long-lasting Graves disease. In the study overall: Antithyroid drug exposure in newly diagnosed Graves' patients had lasted under 3 months.

Germline CDR1 reads SGDLS; CDR2 reads YYNGEE. The V and J ends lost 0 bases and 4 bases respectively, with 10 bases between them. The CDR3 is 15 amino acids. Described time point: newly diagnosed GD, antithyroid drugs for less than 3 months. PBMC RNA served as the TCR library source. About this clonotype: Its antigen is still unknown.

Study-wide results and caveats: Compared with new cases, persistent Graves' patients showed reduced TCR diversity.

The TCR beta library used iRepertoire HTBI primers with Arm-PCR amplification of CDR3. TCRdb re-analysed the multiplex PCR reads in MiXCR, keeping a single row per CDR3 protein. The top ten hold roughly 35% of the sample, which has some 320,000 distinct CDR3 sequences, under 20% seen once. The genes are TRBV9 and TRBJ2-2; D is unclear. This specimen consisted of peripheral blood mononuclear cells (PBMCs), obtained at new diagnosis, from a patient treated with antithyroid drugs. The TCR originated in a female donor with Graves disease. For the CDR3, the DNA is TGTGCCAGCAGCGTAGGGGCCAACCCCACCGGGGAGCTGTTTTTT. Protein: CASSVGANPTGELFF.